Below are 30 T cell receptor beta chains sequenced from a single sample in a study of cytomegalovirus exposure and HLA in healthy donors. The primer mix had 60 Vbeta and 13 Jbeta primers. Sequenced by immunoSEQ multiplex PCR; TCRdb stores in-frame clones only, minus some. Here the sample spans about 150,000 clones, 80% being singletons. Input material: PBMCs. Receptors originate from a woman aged 40 to 50 in good health and CMV-seropositive.

The chain is built from TRBV7-2 and TRBJ2-2, with D perhaps TRBD2 (6 bases). Germline-derived CDR1 and CDR2 are SGHTA and FQGNSA. V shed 6 bases and J shed 2 bases, with 13 bases lying between them. The CDR3 is 15 amino acids. The CDR3 loop reads CASSPGGRNTGELFF. DNA for the CDR3: TGTGCCAGCAGTCCTGGAGGGAGAAACACCGGGGAGCTGTTTTTT. Full variable domain (remainder filled in from reference TRBV7-2 and TRBJ2-2): GAGVSQSPSNKVTEKGKDVELRCDPISGHTALYWYRQSLGQGLEFLIYFQGNSAPDKSGLPSDRFSAERTGGSVSTLTIQRTQQEDSAVYLCASSPGGRNTGELFFGEGSRLTVL.

V and J are TRBV6-1 and TRBJ2-2; 9 bases map to TRBD2. V lost 2 bases and J lost 6; bases outside the gene matches: 7. The CDR3 runs 16 residues. Germline CDR1 MNHNS, CDR2 SASEGT. CDR3 bases: TGTGCCAGCAGTGAACCTAGCGGGACTGGATCCGGGGAGCTGTTTTTT. Its translation is CASSEPSGTGSGELFF.

The chain carries TRBV10-2 and TRBJ1-2; 7 bases are a match to TRBD1. V dropped 2 bases and J dropped 5; count of bases not matched to a gene: 5. The CDR3 spans 14 residues. The germline CDR1 and CDR2 sequences are WSHSY and SAAADI. CDR3 amino acids: CASSEGDSLYGYTF. CDR3 DNA: TGCGCCAGCAGTGAGGGGGACAGCCTGTATGGCTACACCTTC.

The chain combines TRBV5-1 with TRBJ2-1, with 9 bases matching TRBD2. The CDR3 contains 16 residues. The germline gives CDR1 SGHRS, CDR2 YFSETQ. J lost 7 bases, V lost 3 bases, and 11 bases had no gene match. In DNA form, the CDR3 reads TGCGCCAGCAGCTCCTCGAGGGCTAGCGGGAAAAATGAGCAGTTCTTC. This sequence encodes CASSSSRASGKNEQFF.

The chain carries TRBV2 and TRBJ2-7, with D maybe TRBD1 (6 bases). The CDR3 runs to 15 residues. CDR1 is SNHLY and CDR2 is FYNNEI in the germline V gene. Between the trimmed V and J ends, which lost 6 bases and 2 bases, there was a span of 17 bases. The CDR3 bases are TGTGCCAGCAGGACCCAACAGGGTCCCACCTACGAGCAGTACTTC. It specifies CASRTQQGPTYEQYF.

The V and J genes are TRBV19 and TRBJ2-3, with 9 bases that match TRBD2. This CDR3 has 14 residues. The trim removed 7 bases at V and 2 bases at J, leaving 4 bases unmatched. Germline V lookup: CDR1 LNHDA, CDR2 SQIVND (reference sequence). The CDR3 DNA sequence: TGTGCCAGTAAGGTAGCGGGGGCCACAGATACGCAGTATTTT. Translated: CASKVAGATDTQYF.

The chain couples TRBV6-5 to TRBJ1-4; possibly TRBD1 for D (5 bases). CDR3 length: 15 residues. Trimming left V 0 bases short and J 3 bases short, with 8 bases between. Germline CDR1 MNHEY, CDR2 SVGAGI. The CDR3 loop reads CASSYSIGANEKLFF. As DNA, the CDR3 is TGTGCCAGCAGTTACTCGATAGGGGCTAATGAAAAACTGTTTTTT.

The J gene is TRBJ1-1, the V gene TRBV6-1; D possibly corresponds to TRBD1 (6 bases). V lost 6 bases and J lost 0, with 14 bases in between. The CDR3 contains 15 residues. The germline V gene has CDR1 MNHNS and CDR2 SASEGT. CDR3: CASRRGRDMNTEAFF. CDR3 sequence (DNA): TGTGCCAGCAGAAGGGGGAGAGACATGAACACTGAAGCTTTCTTT.

The CDR3 sequence is CASSPLAGDSYEQYF. In DNA, the CDR3 is TGCGCCAGCAGCCCCCTAGCGGGGGATTCCTACGAGCAGTACTTC. This chain connects TRBV5-1 to TRBJ2-7; 10 nucleotides match TRBD2. Germline CDR1 and CDR2: SGHRS and YFSETQ. CDR3 length equals 15 residues. J lost 1 base, V lost 4 bases, and 5 bases had no gene match.

The chain uses TRBV6-5 and TRBJ1-2; 9 bases line up with TRBD1. Germline trimming cut 5 bases from V and 4 bases from J; bases unmatched to any gene: 2. The germline V gene has CDR1 MNHEY and CDR2 SVGAGI. The CDR3 extends over 13 amino acids. The CDR3 here is CASSGQGPYGYTF. CDR3 in DNA: TGTGCCAGCAGTGGACAGGGGCCCTATGGCTACACCTTC.

The chain links TRBV19 to TRBJ2-1; D is possibly TRBD1 (6 bases). Per the germline V gene, CDR1 is LNHDA and CDR2 is SQIVND (reference sequence). This CDR3 is 12 amino acids long. Between the trimmed V and J ends, which lost 5 bases and 8 bases, there was a span of 10 bases. The CDR3 bases are TGTGCCAGTAGTCTATCAGGGGATGAGCAGTTCTTC. It yields the protein CASSLSGDEQFF. Full variable domain (outside the CDR3, taken from reference TRBV19 and TRBJ2-1): DGGITQSPKYLFRKEGQNVTLSCEQNLNHDAMYWYRQDPGQGLRLIYYSQIVNDFQKGDIAEGYSVSREKKESFPLTVTSAQKNPTAFYLCASSLSGDEQFFGPGTRLTVL.

The chain joins TRBV5-1 to TRBJ2-3; TRBD2 matches at 10 bases. The V segment lost 0 bases and the J segment 1 base; nucleotides outside the gene matches: 2. The CDR3 loop spans 16 amino acids. Germline V gene sequence: CDR1 SGHRS, CDR2 YFSETQ. The CDR3 loop reads CASSLGLAGRTDTQYF. The CDR3 nucleotides are TGCGCCAGCAGCTTGGGACTAGCGGGCCGCACAGATACGCAGTATTTT.

The rearrangement joins TRBV5-1 to TRBJ2-7, with 10 bases identical to TRBD2. Germline V gene data show CDR1 as SGHRS and CDR2 as YFSETQ. Trimming at V came to 4 bases and at J to 0 bases, leaving 4 bases not matched to a gene. CDR3 size: 15 residues. The CDR3 loop is CASSPWTSGSYEQYF. CDR3 DNA sequence: TGCGCCAGCAGCCCATGGACTAGCGGCTCCTACGAGCAGTACTTC.

The V and J genes are TRBV10-1 and TRBJ1-3; the D gene is possibly TRBD1 (5 bases). Trimming took 6 bases from V and 2 from J, leaving 14 bases between them. The germline V gene has CDR1 WNHNN and CDR2 SYGVQD (reference sequence). The CDR3 has 15 amino acids. Written as DNA, the CDR3 is TGCGCCAGCAGATACAGGTCCATCCCTGGAAACACCATATATTTT. Protein: CASRYRSIPGNTIYF.

CDR3 nucleotide sequence: TGTGCCAGCAGCGAGTGGACTAGCGGTAGCACAGATACGCAGTATTTT. Translation: CASSEWTSGSTDTQYF. The rearrangement uses TRBV13 and TRBJ2-3; 10 nucleotides line up with TRBD2. The V gene end was trimmed by 5 bases and the J gene end by 0 bases; junction bases not matched to a gene: 5. The CDR3 covers 16 residues. Germline loops: CDR1 PRHDT, CDR2 FYEKMQ (reference sequence).

The rearrangement joins TRBV27 to TRBJ2-3, with 12 bases identical to TRBD2. Germline V gene sequence: CDR1 MNHEY, CDR2 SMNVEV (reference sequence). Trimming at V came to 5 bases and at J to 1 base, leaving 4 bases not matched to a gene. The CDR3 is made up of 16 amino acids. The CDR3 DNA sequence: TGTGCCAGCAGTGCGAGACTAGCGGGAGGCACAGATACGCAGTATTTT. Amino acid sequence: CASSARLAGGTDTQYF.

This clone was recorded once. The chain has TRBV29-1 and TRBJ2-3, with a possible D match to TRBD1 (6 bases). The CDR3 runs 15 residues. Deletions cut 6 bases from V and 2 bases from J, with 18 bases between. CDR1 is SQVTM and CDR2 is ANQGSEA in the germline V gene. DNA for the CDR3: TGCAGCGTCAAGCCTTTGGACAGTCCCACAGATACGCAGTATTTT. Amino acid sequence: CSVKPLDSPTDTQYF.

This clone is medium-sized within its sample. Other nucleotide sequences in the sample specify the same CDR3. The rearrangement links TRBV6-1 to TRBJ2-7; TRBD1 matches at 10 bases. The length of the CDR3 is 13 residues. Per germline, CDR1 MNHNS and CDR2 SASEGT. Losses at the gene ends were 6 bases for V and 4 bases for J; bases not matched to a gene: 3. As DNA, the CDR3 is TGTGCCAGCAGGGCGGGACAGGGGTACGAGCAGTACTTC. Amino acid sequence: CASRAGQGYEQYF.

The chain combines TRBV7-9 with TRBJ2-1, with a tentative D call TRBD1 (6 bases). Deletions cut 2 bases from V and 8 bases from J, with 19 bases between. There are 16 residues in the CDR3. Germline CDR1 and CDR2: SEHNR and FQNEAQ (reference sequence). Here the CDR3 DNA reads TGTGCCAGCAGCTTATGGTTCGGGACAACTCTGGATGAGCAGTTCTTC. This codes for CASSLWFGTTLDEQFF.

V usage is TRBV27 and J usage is TRBJ1-6; 11 nucleotides agree with TRBD1. Trimming removed 0 bases from V and 7 bases from J; junction bases left unmatched: 2. Germline lookup yields CDR1 MNHEY and CDR2 SMNVEV (reference sequence). CDR3 length: 16 amino acids. The CDR3 DNA is TGTGCCAGCAGTTTATCCGGGACAGGGGGGAATTCACCCCTCCACTTT. It specifies CASSLSGTGGNSPLHF.

The genes are TRBV7-3 and TRBJ2-1, with 11 positions matching TRBD2. Germline V gene data show CDR1 as SGHTA and CDR2 as FQGTGA. The CDR3 is made up of 15 amino acids. With 5 bases clipped from V and 8 bases from J, the junction kept 8 bases outside the gene matches. The chain's CDR3 is CASSPGLAVSDEQFF. As DNA, the CDR3 is TGTGCCAGCAGCCCGGGACTAGCGGTGAGCGATGAGCAGTTCTTC.

The genes are TRBV11-3 and TRBJ2-1, with TRBD2 matching 13 bases. Trimming took 1 base from V and 12 from J; bases not matched to a gene: 21. This CDR3 is built from 20 residues. From germline, CDR1 is SGHNT and CDR2 YENEEA. The CDR3 sequence is CASSLGQGRFPGLAGPRQFF. DNA of the CDR3: TGTGCCAGCAGCTTAGGACAGGGGAGGTTTCCGGGACTAGCGGGGCCACGGCAGTTCTTC.

This clone was picked up one time. The V and J genes are TRBV29-1 and TRBJ2-7; TRBD2 might be the D (6 bases). This CDR3 is built from 11 residues. From germline, CDR1 is SQVTM and CDR2 ANQGSEA. V was shortened by 8 bases and J by 5 bases, with 13 bases between the two germline ends. The CDR3 loop is CSWREVNEQYF. The CDR3 coding sequence is TGCAGCTGGAGGGAGGTCAACGAGCAGTACTTC.

The V call is TRBV7-8, the J call TRBJ2-6, with TRBD1 matching 9 bases. The V gene's germline CDR1 is SGHVS and CDR2 FQNEAQ. The CDR3 is 17 residues long. J gave up 2 bases and V 6 bases, and 8 bases lay outside the gene matches. The CDR3 DNA is TGTGCCAGCAGGCCCGGGACAGGGTTTCCTGGGGCCAACGTCCTGACTTTC. Amino acid sequence: CASRPGTGFPGANVLTF.

The table lists this clone with a few counts. The rearrangement uses TRBV5-1 and TRBJ2-6; D might be TRBD1 (6 bases). V was shortened by 7 bases and J by 0 bases, with 11 bases between the two germline ends. The CDR3 is made up of 15 amino acids. CDR1 is SGHRS and CDR2 is YFSETQ in the germline V gene. CDR3 DNA: TGCGCCAGCTCCGGACAGACCTCTGGGGCCAACGTCCTGACTTTC. Residues: CASSGQTSGANVLTF.

The chain carries TRBV9 and TRBJ1-4; D unclear. This CDR3 has 16 residues. Germline assignment: CDR1 SGDLS and CDR2 YYNGEE. The germline V and J ends were trimmed by 0 bases and 0 bases, with 9 bases remaining between them. The CDR3 DNA reads TGTGCCAGCAGCGTAGGGAGGGTTGCAACTAATGAAAAACTGTTTTTT. Translating it yields CASSVGRVATNEKLFF.

This clone is a singleton in its sample. This chain joins TRBV7-2 and TRBJ2-7; 10 nucleotides match TRBD1. The CDR3 contains 18 residues. V trimming: 2 bases; J trimming: 2 bases; junction bases outside the gene matches: 12. Germline V lookup: CDR1 SGHTA, CDR2 FQGNSA. CDR3 coding DNA: TGTGCCAGCAGCTTAAAGGCAGGGACAGGGGCTTTCCCCTACGAGCAGTACTTC. As protein: CASSLKAGTGAFPYEQYF.

The chain is built from TRBV11-3 and TRBJ2-1; maybe TRBD2 (6 bases). The V and J ends lost 5 bases and 7 bases respectively, with 18 bases between them. Germline lookup yields CDR1 SGHNT and CDR2 YENEEA. The CDR3 is made up of 15 amino acids. The CDR3 protein is CASSRPGLTRNEQFF. As DNA, the CDR3 is TGTGCCAGCAGCCGCCCGGGACTGACAAGAAATGAGCAGTTCTTC.

The chain recombines TRBV5-1 with TRBJ2-1; 8 bases are shared with TRBD1. The J segment lost 15 bases and the V segment lost 5 bases, leaving 19 bases of the junction unmatched. Germline CDR1 SGHRS, CDR2 YFSETQ. The CDR3 consists of 15 residues. The CDR3 DNA sequence: TGCGCCAGCAGACCAGCCCGGGGACAGGACTCGTTGGGGTTCTTC. Amino acids: CASRPARGQDSLGFF.

The chain couples TRBV7-9 to TRBJ2-1, with D perhaps matching TRBD2 (6 bases). CDR1 and CDR2 (germline): SEHNR, FQNEAQ (reference sequence). Trimming pared 0 bases from V and 7 bases from J, leaving 13 bases between. This CDR3 contains 15 residues. The CDR3 sequence is CASSLAGAGGNEQFF. CDR3 bases: TGTGCCAGCAGCTTAGCGGGAGCCGGGGGAAATGAGCAGTTCTTC.